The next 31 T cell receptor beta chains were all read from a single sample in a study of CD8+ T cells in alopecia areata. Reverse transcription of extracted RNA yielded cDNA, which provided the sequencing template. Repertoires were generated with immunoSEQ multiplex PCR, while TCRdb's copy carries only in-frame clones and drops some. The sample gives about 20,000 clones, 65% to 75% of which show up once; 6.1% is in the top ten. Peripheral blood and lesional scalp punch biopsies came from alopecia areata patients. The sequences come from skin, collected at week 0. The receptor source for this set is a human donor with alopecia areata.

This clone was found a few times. CDR3 DNA: TGCGCCAGCAGCCAAGTTGGCGGGGGGGACTACAATGAGCAGTTCTTC. Protein product: CASSQVGGGDYNEQFF. The chain joins TRBV4-3 to TRBJ2-1; 9 bases align to TRBD2. The CDR3 loop spans 16 amino acids. Germline loops: CDR1 LGHNA, CDR2 YSLEER. After removal of 1 base from V and 3 bases from J, the junction contained 4 bases not matched to a gene.

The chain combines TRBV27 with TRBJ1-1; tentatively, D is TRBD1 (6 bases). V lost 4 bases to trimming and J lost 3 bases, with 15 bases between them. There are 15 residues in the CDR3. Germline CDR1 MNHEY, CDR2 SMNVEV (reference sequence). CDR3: CASSSLRGSYTEAFF. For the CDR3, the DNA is TGTGCCAGCAGTTCCCTCAGGGGATCGTACACTGAAGCTTTCTTT.

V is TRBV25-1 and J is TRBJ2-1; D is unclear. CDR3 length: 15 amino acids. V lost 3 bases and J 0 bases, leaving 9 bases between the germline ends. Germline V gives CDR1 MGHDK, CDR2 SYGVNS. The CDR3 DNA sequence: TGTGCCAGCAGTGACGGCGGACCCTCCTACAATGAGCAGTTCTTC. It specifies CASSDGGPSYNEQFF. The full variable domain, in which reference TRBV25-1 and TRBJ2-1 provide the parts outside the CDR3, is EADIYQTPRYLVIGTGKKITLECSQTMGHDKMYWYQQDPGMELHLIHYSYGVNSTEKGDLSSESTVSRIRTEHFPLTLESARPSHTSQYLCASSDGGPSYNEQFFGPGTRLTVL.

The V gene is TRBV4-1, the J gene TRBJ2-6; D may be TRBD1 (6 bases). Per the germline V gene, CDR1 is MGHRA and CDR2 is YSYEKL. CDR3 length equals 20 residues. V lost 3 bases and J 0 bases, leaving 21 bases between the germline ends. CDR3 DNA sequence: TGCGCCAGCAGCCATTACCAACAGGGTAGATCGGTCTCTGGGGCCAACGTCCTGACTTTC. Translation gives CASSHYQQGRSVSGANVLTF.

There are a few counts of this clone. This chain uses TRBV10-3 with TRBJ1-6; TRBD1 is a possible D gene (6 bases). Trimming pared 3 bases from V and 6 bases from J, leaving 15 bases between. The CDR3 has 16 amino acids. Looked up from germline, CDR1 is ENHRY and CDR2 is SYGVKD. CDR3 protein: CAISDEGGQGNSPLHF. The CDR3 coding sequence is TGTGCCATCAGTGATGAAGGGGGTCAGGGTAATTCACCCCTCCACTTT.

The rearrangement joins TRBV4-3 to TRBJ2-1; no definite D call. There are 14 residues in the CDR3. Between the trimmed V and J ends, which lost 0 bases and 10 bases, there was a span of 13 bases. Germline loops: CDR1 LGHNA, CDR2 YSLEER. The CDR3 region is CASSQEATRPEQFF. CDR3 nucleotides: TGCGCCAGCAGCCAAGAGGCCACAAGGCCCGAGCAGTTCTTC.

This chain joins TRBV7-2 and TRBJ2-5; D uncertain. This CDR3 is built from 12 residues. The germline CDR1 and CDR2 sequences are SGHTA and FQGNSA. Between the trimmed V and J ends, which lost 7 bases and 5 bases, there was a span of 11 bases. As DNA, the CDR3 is TGTGCCAGCACAGTTCAACATGAGACCCAGTACTTC. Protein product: CASTVQHETQYF.

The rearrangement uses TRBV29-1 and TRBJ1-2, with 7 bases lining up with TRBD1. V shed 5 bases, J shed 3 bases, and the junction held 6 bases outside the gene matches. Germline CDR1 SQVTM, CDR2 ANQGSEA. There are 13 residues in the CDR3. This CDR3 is CSVPQGTYYGYTF. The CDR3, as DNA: TGCAGCGTTCCACAGGGGACTTACTATGGCTACACCTTC.

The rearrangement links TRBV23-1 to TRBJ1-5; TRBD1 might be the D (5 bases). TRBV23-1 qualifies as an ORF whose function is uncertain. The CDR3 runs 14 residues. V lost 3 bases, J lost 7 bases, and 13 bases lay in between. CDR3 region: CASSQERGRQPQHF. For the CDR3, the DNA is TGCGCCAGCAGTCAGGAAAGGGGAAGGCAGCCCCAGCATTTT.

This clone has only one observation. CDR3 loop: CASKLIGGSTEAFF. DNA of the CDR3: TGTGCCAGCAAACTGATAGGGGGAAGCACTGAAGCTTTCTTT. This sequence joins TRBV27 and TRBJ1-1, with a possible D match to TRBD1 (6 bases). The CDR3 has 14 amino acids. Germline CDR1 MNHEY, CDR2 SMNVEV (reference sequence). Deletions cut 7 bases from V and 4 bases from J, with 16 bases between.

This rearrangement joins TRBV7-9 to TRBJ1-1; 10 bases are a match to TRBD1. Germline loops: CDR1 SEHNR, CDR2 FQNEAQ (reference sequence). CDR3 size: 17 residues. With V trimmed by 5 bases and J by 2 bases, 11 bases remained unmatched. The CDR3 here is CASSPHPGTGDNTEAFF. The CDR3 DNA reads TGTGCCAGCAGCCCCCACCCTGGGACAGGGGATAACACTGAAGCTTTCTTT.

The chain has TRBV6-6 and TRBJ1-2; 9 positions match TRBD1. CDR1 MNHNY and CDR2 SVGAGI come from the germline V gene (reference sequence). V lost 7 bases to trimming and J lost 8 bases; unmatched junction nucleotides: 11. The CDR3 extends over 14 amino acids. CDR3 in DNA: TGTGCCAGCACCCCCAAAGGACAGGGGACAGGCTACACCTTC. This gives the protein CASTPKGQGTGYTF.

The CDR3 DNA follows: TGTGCCTGCCCCCCGGGACAGTTAGATACGCAGTATTTT. It encodes CACPPGQLDTQYF. The chain has TRBV2 and TRBJ2-3; 7 bases are shared with TRBD1. V trimming: 11 bases; J trimming: 5 bases; junction bases outside the gene matches: 10. The CDR3 runs 13 residues. Looked up from germline, CDR1 is SNHLY and CDR2 is FYNNEI.

The CDR3 is CASSGIAGEGAFRAFF. The CDR3 nucleotides read TGCGCCAGCAGCGGGATTGCCGGGGAGGGGGCATTCAGAGCTTTCTTT. The chain links TRBV5-1 to TRBJ1-1; TRBD1 aligns across 7 bases. CDR1 and CDR2 (germline): SGHRS, YFSETQ. There are 16 residues in the CDR3. Unmatched junction bases numbered 19, after V lost 4 bases and J lost 10 bases.

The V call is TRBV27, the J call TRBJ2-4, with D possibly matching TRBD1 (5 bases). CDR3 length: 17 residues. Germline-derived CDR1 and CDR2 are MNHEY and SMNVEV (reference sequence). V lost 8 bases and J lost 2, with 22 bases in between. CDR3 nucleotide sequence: TGTGCCAGCGCGTGGAAGGCAGGGTCCGTGACCAAAAACATTCAGTACTTC. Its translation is CASAWKAGSVTKNIQYF.

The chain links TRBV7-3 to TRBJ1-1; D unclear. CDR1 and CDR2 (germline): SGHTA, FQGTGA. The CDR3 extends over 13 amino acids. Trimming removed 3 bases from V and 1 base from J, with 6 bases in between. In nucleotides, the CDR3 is TGTGCCAGCAGCTTCGCAGGGAACACTGAAGCTTTCTTT. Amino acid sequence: CASSFAGNTEAFF.

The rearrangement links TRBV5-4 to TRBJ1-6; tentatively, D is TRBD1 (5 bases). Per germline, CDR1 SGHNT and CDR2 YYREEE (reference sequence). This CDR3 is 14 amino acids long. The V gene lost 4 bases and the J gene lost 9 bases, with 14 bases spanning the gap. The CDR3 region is CASSHRGDASPLHF. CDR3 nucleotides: TGTGCCAGCAGCCATAGAGGGGACGCTTCACCCCTCCACTTT.

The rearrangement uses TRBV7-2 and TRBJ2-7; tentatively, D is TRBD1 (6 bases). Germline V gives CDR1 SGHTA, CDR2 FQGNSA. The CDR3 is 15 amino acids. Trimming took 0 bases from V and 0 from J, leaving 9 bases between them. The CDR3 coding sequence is TGTGCCAGCAGCTTAGCGGTAGGGGGCTCCTACGAGCAGTACTTC. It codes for CASSLAVGGSYEQYF.

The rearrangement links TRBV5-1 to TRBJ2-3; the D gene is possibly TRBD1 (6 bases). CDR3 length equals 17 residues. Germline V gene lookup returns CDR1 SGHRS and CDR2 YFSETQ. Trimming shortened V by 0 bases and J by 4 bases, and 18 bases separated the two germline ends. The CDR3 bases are TGCGCCAGCAGCTTGGGTGAGACAGGAAGTCTCGCAGATACGCAGTATTTT. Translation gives CASSLGETGSLADTQYF. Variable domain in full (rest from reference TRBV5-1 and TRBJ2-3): KAGVTQTPRYLIKTRGQQVTLSCSPISGHRSVSWYQQTPGQGLQFLFEYFSETQRNKGNFPGRFSGRQFSNSRSEMNVSTLELGDSALYLCASSLGETGSLADTQYFGPGTRLTVL.

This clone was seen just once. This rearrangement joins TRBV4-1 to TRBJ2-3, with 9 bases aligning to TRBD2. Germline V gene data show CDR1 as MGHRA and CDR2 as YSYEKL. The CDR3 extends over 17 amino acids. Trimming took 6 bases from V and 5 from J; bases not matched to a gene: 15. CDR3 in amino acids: CASSSLAGTPGGDTQYF. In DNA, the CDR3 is TGCGCCAGCAGTTCGCTAGCGGGGACCCCAGGAGGAGATACGCAGTATTTT.

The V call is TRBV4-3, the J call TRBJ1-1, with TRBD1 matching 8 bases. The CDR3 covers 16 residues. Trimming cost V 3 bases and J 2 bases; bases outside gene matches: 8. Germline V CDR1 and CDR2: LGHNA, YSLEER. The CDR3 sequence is CASSQGQTGVNTEAFF. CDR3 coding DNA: TGCGCCAGCAGCCAGGGCCAGACAGGGGTCAACACTGAAGCTTTCTTT.

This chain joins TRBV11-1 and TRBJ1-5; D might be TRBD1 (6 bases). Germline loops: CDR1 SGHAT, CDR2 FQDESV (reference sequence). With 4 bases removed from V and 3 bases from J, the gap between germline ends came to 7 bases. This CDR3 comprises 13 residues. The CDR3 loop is CASSWTDNQPQHF. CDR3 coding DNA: TGTGCCAGCAGCTGGACAGACAATCAGCCCCAGCATTTT.

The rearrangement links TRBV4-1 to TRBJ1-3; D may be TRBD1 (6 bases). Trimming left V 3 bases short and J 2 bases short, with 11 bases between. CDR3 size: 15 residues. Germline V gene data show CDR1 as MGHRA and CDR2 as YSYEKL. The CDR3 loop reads CASSQEQGPGNTIYF. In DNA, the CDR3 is TGCGCCAGCAGCCAGGAACAGGGCCCTGGAAACACCATATATTTT.

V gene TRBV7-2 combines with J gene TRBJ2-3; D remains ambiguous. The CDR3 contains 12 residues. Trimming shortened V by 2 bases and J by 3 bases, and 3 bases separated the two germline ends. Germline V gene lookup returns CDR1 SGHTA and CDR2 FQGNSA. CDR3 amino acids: CASSLYTDTQYF. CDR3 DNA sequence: TGTGCCAGCAGCTTATATACAGATACGCAGTATTTT.

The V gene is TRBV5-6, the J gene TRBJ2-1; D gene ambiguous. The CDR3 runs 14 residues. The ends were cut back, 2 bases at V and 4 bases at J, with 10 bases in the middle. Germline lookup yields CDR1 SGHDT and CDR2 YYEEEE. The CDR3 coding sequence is TGTGCCAGCAGCTTAGGTTTGTCGTACAATGAGCAGTTCTTC. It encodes CASSLGLSYNEQFF.

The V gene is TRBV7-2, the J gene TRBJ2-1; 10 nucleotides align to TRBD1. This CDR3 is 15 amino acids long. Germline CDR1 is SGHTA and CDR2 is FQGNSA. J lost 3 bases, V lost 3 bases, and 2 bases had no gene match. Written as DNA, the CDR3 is TGTGCCAGCAGCTTGGGACAGGGGAACTACAATGAGCAGTTCTTC. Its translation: CASSLGQGNYNEQFF. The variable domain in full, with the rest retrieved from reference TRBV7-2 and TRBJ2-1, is GAGVSQSPSNKVTEKGKDVELRCDPISGHTALYWYRQSLGQGLEFLIYFQGNSAPDKSGLPSDRFSAERTGGSVSTLTIQRTQQEDSAVYLCASSLGQGNYNEQFFGPGTRLTVL.

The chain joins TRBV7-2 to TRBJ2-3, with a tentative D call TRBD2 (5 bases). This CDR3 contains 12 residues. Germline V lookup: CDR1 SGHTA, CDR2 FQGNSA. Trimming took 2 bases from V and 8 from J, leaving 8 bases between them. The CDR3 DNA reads TGTGCCAGCAGCTTAAACCGGGGTACGCAGTATTTT. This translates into CASSLNRGTQYF.

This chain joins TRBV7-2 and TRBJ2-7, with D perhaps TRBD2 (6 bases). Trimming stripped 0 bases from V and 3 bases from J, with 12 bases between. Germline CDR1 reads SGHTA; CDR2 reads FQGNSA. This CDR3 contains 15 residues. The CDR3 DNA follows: TGTGCCAGCAGCTTAGCGGGAGGCTTGGGCTACGAGCAGTACTTC. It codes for CASSLAGGLGYEQYF.

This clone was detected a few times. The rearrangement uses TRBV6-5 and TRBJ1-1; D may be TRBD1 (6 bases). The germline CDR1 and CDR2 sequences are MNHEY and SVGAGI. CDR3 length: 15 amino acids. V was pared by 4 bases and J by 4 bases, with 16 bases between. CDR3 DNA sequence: TGTGCCAGCAGTTTCGGGGGCGTGACAGTCACTGAAGCTTTCTTT. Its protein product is CASSFGGVTVTEAFF.

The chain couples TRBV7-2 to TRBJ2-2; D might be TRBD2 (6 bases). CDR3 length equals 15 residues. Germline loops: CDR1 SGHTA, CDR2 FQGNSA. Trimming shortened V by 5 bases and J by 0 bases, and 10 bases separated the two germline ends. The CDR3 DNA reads TGTGCCAGCAGCCCCGGGGGACCGAACACCGGGGAGCTGTTTTTT. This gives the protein CASSPGGPNTGELFF.

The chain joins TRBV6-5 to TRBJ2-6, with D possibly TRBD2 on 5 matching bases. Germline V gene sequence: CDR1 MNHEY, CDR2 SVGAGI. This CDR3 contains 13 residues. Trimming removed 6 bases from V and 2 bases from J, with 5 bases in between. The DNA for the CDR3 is TGTGCCAGCAGGAGGGCTGGGGCCAACGTCCTGACTTTC. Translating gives CASRRAGANVLTF.